This T cell receptor (beta chain) was documented in a study of blood T cells in healthy people across ages. Whole-study findings and limits: Long-lived donors exceeded aged donors in naive CD4+ cells and diversity.

As regards this clonotype: The antigen is unknown.

A second PCR of about 7 to 11 cycles used a sample-barcoded 5' primer and a J-beta primer mix. TCRdb used MiXCR to reprocess the 5' RACE reads, holding one entry per CDR3 protein. The table lists around 1,900,000 distinct CDR3 sequences, around 40% of them singletons. This CDR3 region has 14 residues. Germline CDR1 reads MNHEY; CDR2 reads SVGEGT. V shed 5 bases and J shed 1 base, with 12 bases lying between them. This chain uses TRBV6-2 or TRBV6-3 with TRBJ2-7; a possible D gene is TRBD2 (5 bases). The source of this sequence is a human donor in good health. Sequencing was performed on blood. This chain's CDR3 is CASSDHSGSYEQYF. In nucleotides, the CDR3 is TGTGCCAGCAGTGACCACAGCGGTTCCTACGAGCAGTACTTC.